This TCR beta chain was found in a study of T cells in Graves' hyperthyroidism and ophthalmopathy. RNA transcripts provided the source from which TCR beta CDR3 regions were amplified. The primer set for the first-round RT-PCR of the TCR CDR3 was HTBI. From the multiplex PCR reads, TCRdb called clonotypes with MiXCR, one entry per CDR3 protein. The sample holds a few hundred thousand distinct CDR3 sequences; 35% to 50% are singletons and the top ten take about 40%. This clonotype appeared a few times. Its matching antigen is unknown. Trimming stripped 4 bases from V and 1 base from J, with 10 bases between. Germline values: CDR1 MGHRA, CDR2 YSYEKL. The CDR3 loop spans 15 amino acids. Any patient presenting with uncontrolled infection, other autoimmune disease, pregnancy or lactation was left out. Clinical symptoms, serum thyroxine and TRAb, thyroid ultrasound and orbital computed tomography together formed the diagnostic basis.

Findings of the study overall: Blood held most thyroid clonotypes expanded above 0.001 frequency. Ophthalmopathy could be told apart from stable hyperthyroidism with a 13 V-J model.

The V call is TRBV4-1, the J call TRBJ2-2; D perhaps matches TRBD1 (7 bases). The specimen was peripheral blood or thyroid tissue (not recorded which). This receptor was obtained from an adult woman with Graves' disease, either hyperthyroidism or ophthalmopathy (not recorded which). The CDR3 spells CASSPQGGNTGELFF. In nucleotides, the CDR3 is TGCGCCAGCAGCCCCCAGGGGGGGAACACCGGGGAGCTGTTTTTT.